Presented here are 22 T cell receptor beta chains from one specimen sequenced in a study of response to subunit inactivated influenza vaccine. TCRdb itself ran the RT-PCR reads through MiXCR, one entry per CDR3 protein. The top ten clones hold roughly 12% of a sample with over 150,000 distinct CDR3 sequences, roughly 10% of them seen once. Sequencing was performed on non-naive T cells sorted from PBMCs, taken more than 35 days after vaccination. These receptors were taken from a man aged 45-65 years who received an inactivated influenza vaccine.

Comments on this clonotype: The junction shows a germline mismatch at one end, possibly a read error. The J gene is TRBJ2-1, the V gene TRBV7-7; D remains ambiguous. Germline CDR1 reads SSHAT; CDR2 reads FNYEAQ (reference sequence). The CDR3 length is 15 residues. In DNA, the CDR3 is TGTGCTAGCAGCCAAACAGCGAGCTCCTACAATGAGCAGTTCTTC. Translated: CASSQTASSYNEQFF.

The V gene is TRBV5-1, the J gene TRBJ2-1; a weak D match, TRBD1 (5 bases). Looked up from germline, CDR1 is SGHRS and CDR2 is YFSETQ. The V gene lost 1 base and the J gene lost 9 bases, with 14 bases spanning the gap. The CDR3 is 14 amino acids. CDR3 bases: TGCGCCAGCAGCTTGAGGGGTCCCGGTGGTGAGCAGTTCTTC. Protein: CASSLRGPGGEQFF. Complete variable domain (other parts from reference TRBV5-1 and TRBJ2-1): KAGVTQTPRYLIKTRGQQVTLSCSPISGHRSVSWYQQTPGQGLQFLFEYFSETQRNKGNFPGRFSGRQFSNSRSEMNVSTLELGDSALYLCASSLRGPGGEQFFGPGTRLTVL.

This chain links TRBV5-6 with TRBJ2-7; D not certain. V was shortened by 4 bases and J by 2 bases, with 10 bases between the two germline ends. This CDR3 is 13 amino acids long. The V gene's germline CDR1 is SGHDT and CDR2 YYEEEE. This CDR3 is CASSPGLPYEQYF. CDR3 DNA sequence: TGTGCCAGCAGCCCCGGTCTGCCCTACGAGCAGTACTTC.

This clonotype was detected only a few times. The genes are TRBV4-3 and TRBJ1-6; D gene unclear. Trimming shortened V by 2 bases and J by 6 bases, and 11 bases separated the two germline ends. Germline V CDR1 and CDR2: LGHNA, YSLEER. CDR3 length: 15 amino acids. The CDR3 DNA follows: TGCGCCAGCAGCCAAAAAATGGACGGTAATTCACCCCTCCACTTT. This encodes CASSQKMDGNSPLHF.

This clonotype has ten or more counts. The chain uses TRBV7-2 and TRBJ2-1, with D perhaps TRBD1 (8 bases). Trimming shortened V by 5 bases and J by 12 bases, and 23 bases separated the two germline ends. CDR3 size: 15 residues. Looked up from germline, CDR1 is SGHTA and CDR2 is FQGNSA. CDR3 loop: CASSPTYRGGRMQFF. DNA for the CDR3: TGTGCCAGCAGCCCAACGTACAGGGGGGGGAGGATGCAGTTCTTC.

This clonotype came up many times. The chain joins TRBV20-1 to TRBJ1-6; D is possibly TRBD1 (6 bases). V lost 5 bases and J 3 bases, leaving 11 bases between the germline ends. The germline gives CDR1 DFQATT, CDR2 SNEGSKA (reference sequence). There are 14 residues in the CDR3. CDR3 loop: CSAFTGSYNSPLHF. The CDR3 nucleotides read TGCAGTGCTTTTACAGGGAGCTATAATTCACCCCTCCACTTT.

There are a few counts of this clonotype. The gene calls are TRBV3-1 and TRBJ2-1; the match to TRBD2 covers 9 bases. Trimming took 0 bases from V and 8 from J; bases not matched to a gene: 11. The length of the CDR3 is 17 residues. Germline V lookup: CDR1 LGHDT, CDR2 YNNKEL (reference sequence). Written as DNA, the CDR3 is TGTGCCAGCAGCCAAGAACCAGCGGGGGGCGCGCGGTATGAGCAGTTCTTC. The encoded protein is CASSQEPAGGARYEQFF.

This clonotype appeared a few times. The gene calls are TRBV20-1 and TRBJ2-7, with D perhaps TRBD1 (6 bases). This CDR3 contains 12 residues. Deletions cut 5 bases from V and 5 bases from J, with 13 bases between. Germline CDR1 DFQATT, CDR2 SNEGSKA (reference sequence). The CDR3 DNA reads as TGCAGTGCTCTTAACAGGGTCAACGAGCAGTACTTC. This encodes CSALNRVNEQYF.

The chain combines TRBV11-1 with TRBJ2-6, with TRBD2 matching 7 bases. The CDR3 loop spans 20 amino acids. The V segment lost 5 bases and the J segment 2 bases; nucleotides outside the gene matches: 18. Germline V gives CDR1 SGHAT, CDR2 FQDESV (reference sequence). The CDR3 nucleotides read TGTGCCAGCAGCCACCCCGAGCGGGACGCAACGGGTGCTGGGGCCAACGTCCTGACTTTC. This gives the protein CASSHPERDATGAGANVLTF.

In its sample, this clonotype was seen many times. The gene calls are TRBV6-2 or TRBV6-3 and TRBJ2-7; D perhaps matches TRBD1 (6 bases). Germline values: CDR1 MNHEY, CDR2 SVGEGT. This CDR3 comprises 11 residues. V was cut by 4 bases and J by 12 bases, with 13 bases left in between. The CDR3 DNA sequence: TGTGCCAGCAGTTTAACAGGGAAGCCGTACTTC. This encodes CASSLTGKPYF.

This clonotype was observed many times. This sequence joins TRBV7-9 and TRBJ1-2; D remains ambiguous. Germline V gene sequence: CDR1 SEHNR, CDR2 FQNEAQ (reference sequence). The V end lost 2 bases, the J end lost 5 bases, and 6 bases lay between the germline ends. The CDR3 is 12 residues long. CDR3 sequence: CASSLRAYGYTF. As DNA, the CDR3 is TGTGCCAGCAGCTTACGGGCATATGGCTACACCTTC.

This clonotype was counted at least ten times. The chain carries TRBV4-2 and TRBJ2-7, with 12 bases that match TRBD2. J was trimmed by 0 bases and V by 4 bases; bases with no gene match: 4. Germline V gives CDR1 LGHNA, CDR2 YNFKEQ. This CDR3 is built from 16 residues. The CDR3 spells CASSPRTSGDSYEQYF. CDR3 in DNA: TGTGCCAGCAGCCCCAGGACTAGCGGGGACTCCTACGAGCAGTACTTC.

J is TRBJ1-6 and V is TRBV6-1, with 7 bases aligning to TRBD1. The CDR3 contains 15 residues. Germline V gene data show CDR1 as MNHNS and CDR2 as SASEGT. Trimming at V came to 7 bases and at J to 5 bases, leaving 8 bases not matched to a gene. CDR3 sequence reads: CASTAGQFNNSPLHF. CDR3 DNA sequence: TGTGCCAGCACCGCGGGACAGTTTAATAATTCACCCCTCCACTTT.

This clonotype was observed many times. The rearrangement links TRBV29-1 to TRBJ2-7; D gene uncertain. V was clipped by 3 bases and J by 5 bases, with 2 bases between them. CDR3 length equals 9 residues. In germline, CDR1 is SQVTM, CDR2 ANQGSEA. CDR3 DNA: TGCAGCGTTGAGGACGAGCAGTACTTC. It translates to CSVEDEQYF.

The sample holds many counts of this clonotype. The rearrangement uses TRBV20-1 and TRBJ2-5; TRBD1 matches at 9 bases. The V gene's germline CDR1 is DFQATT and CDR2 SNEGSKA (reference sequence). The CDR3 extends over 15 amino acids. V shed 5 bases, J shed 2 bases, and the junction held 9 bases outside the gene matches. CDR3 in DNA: TGCAGTGCTCAGCCACGGACAGGGGCACAAGAGACCCAGTACTTC. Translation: CSAQPRTGAQETQYF.

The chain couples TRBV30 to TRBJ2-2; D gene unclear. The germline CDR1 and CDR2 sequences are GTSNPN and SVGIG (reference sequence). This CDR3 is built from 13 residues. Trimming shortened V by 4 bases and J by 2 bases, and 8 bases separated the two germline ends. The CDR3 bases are TGTGCCTGGAAGGTCGGAAACACCGGGGAGCTGTTTTTT. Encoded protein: CAWKVGNTGELFF.

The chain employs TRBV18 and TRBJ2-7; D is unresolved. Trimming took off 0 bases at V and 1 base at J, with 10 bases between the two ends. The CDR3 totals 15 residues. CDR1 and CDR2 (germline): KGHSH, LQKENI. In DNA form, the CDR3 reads TGTGCCAGCTCACCACCGCGCAGACTTTCCTACGAGCAGTACTTC. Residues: CASSPPRRLSYEQYF. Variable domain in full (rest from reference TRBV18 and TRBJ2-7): NAGVMQNPRHLVRRRGQEARLRCSPMKGHSHVYWYRQLPEEGLKFMVYLQKENIIDESGMPKERFSAEFPKEGPSILRIQQVVRGDSAAYFCASSPPRRLSYEQYFGPGTRLTVT.

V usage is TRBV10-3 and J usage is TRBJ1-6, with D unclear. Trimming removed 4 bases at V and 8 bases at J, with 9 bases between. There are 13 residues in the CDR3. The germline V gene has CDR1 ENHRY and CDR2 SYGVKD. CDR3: CAISALGDSPLHF. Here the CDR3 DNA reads TGTGCCATCAGTGCGTTGGGCGATTCACCCCTCCACTTT.

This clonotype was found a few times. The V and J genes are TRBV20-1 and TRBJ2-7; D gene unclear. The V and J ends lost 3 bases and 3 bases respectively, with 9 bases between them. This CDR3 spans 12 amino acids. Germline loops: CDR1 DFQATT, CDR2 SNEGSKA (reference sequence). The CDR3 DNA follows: TGCAGTGCTAGTAACAACCACTACGAGCAGTACTTC. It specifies CSASNNHYEQYF.

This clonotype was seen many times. Here the CDR3 DNA reads TGCAGCGTTGAAAGAGTTCCCGTCTCTGGGGCCAACGTCCTGACTTTC. Protein sequence: CSVERVPVSGANVLTF. The gene calls are TRBV29-1 and TRBJ2-6; D unclear. V gave up 2 bases and J gave up 0 bases, with 11 bases separating them. CDR1 is SQVTM, CDR2 ANQGSEA, per germline. The CDR3 contains 16 residues.

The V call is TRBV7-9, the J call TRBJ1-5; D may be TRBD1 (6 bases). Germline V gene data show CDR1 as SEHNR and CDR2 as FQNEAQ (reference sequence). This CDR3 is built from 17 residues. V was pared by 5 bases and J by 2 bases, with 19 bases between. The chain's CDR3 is CASSRYPGAGGNQPQHF. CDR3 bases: TGTGCCAGCAGCCGTTACCCAGGGGCGGGAGGCAATCAGCCCCAGCATTTT.

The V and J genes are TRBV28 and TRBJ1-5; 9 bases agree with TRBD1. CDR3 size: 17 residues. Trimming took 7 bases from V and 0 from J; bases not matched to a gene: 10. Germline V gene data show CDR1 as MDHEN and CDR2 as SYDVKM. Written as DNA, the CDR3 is TGTGCCAGCAACCGGCCCGGGACAGGGTATAGCAATCAGCCCCAGCATTTT. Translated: CASNRPGTGYSNQPQHF.